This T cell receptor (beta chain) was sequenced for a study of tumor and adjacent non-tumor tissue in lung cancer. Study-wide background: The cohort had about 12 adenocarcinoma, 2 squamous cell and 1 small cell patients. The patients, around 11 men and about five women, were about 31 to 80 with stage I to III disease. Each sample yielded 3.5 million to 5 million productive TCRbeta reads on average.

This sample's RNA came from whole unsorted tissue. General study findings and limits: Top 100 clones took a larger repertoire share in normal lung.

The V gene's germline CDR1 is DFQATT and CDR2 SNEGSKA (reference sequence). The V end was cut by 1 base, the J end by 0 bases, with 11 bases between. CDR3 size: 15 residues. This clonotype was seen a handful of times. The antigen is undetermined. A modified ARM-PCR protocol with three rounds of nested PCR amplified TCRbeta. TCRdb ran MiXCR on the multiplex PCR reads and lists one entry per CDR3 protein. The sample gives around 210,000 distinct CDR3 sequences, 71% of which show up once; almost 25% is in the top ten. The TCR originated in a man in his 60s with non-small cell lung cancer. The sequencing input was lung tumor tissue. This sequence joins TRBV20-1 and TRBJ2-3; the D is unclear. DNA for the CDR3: TGCAGTGCTAGAGTGCCTGCCAGGAGCACAGATACGCAGTATTTT. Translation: CSARVPARSTDTQYF.